These 21 T cell receptor beta chains share one sample of origin, sequenced in a study of post-analysis software for immune sequencing data (dated by TCRdb to about 2015). General findings and caveats noted by the study authors: Patients showed significantly higher frequencies than controls for a handful of TRBV segments, among them TRBV5-6, TRBV5-1 and TRBV20-1.

Antigens of these TCRs are unknown. The method was PCR. The sequencing machine was an Illumina HiSeq 2500. To reduce PCR and sequencing biases, unique molecular identifiers were incorporated into the TCR beta cDNA libraries. Using fastp at Q25 and MiXCR, TCRdb reprocessed the public reads and kept productive beta chains. Each record represents a unique CDR3 protein, reported with the most common genes and DNA among its rows. This sample is represented by hundreds of thousands of distinct CDR3 sequences; about 32% of them were singletons. Approximately 0.6% of the sample rests with the top ten. The sequencing input was blood. The receptors originated from a girl aged 10 to 17 with multiple sclerosis.

The V and J genes are TRBV28 and TRBJ2-5; 8 bases align to TRBD2. The CDR3 totals 15 residues. The V and J ends lost 7 bases and 0 bases, in that order; junction bases with no gene match: 7. Germline CDR1 is MDHEN and CDR2 is SYDVKM. CDR3 nucleotides: TGTGCCAGCAATGAGCTAGCGGGCGACCAAGAGACCCAGTACTTC. It specifies CASNELAGDQETQYF.

This clonotype occurred a few times. The chain couples TRBV6-5 to TRBJ1-5; 7 nucleotides match TRBD1. Germline V gives CDR1 MNHEY, CDR2 SVGAGI. V was pared by 6 bases and J by 3 bases, with 5 bases of the junction left unmatched. This CDR3 comprises 14 residues. The CDR3 DNA follows: TGTGCCAGCAGCCGTACAGGGGCCAATCAGCCCCAGCATTTT. Translation: CASSRTGANQPQHF.

This clonotype has only a few counts. The chain is built from TRBV5-1 and TRBJ2-5, with D hard to call. Matching the DNA end better, TRBJ2-7 makes the J call doubtful. In germline, CDR1 is SGHRS, CDR2 YFSETQ. CDR3 length: 16 residues. The CDR3 loop reads CASSLVLPNSHYEQYF. In DNA, the CDR3 is TGCGCCAGCAGCTTGGTTCTCCCGAACAGCCACTACGAGCAGTACTTC.

This sequence joins TRBV12-3 or TRBV12-4 and TRBJ2-3; 7 nucleotides agree with TRBD1. J lost 4 bases, V lost 6 bases, and 10 bases had no gene match. There are 15 residues in the CDR3. The CDR3 DNA reads TGTGCCAGCAGACCGACAGGGATTAGCGCAGATACGCAGTATTTT. This codes for CASRPTGISADTQYF.

In its sample, this clonotype was seen a few times. The chain links TRBV6-5 to TRBJ2-7; 7 bases match TRBD1. Germline trimming cut 6 bases from V and 4 bases from J; bases unmatched to any gene: 9. From germline, CDR1 is MNHEY and CDR2 SVGAGI. The CDR3 is 14 residues long. CDR3 amino acids: CASRRPGQQYEQYF. CDR3 sequence (DNA): TGTGCCAGCAGGCGTCCGGGACAGCAGTACGAGCAGTACTTC.

The rearrangement links TRBV29-1 to TRBJ1-1; tentative D call: TRBD1 (6 bases). V was trimmed by 7 bases and J by 7 bases, leaving 10 bases between them. From germline, CDR1 is SQVTM and CDR2 ANQGSEA. This CDR3 is 10 amino acids long. The CDR3 coding sequence is TGCAGCGCGGGGGACATTGAAGCTTTCTTT. Its protein is CSAGDIEAFF.

The chain has TRBV6-6 and TRBJ2-1; D unresolved. Trimming cost V 9 bases and J 7 bases, with 13 bases left between them. Germline CDR1 reads MNHNY; CDR2 reads SVGAGI (reference sequence). This CDR3 contains 12 residues. DNA for the CDR3: TGTGCCAGTTGGCGGCTGGGGAATGAGCAGTTCTTC. Its translation is CASWRLGNEQFF.

The rearrangement joins TRBV20-1 to TRBJ2-7; D is possibly TRBD1 or TRBD2 (5 bases each). The J call may be incorrect, as the DNA end agrees better with TRBJ2-5. Germline V lookup: CDR1 DFQATT, CDR2 SNEGSKA (reference sequence). This CDR3 spans 12 amino acids. DNA of the CDR3: TGCAGTGCTAGAGATCCTGGGGGGACCCAGTACTTC. It encodes CSARDPGGTQYF.

This clonotype was picked up a small number of times. This chain joins TRBV20-1 and TRBJ2-5, with D perhaps assigned TRBD1 or TRBD2 (5 bases each). In germline, CDR1 is DFQATT, CDR2 SNEGSKA (reference sequence). Deletions cut 0 bases from V and 10 bases from J, with 15 bases between. The CDR3 sequence is 13 residues long. The CDR3 nucleotides are TGCAGTGCTAGAGATCGCCCGAGGGACCACCAGTACTTC. This sequence encodes CSARDRPRDHQYF.

This clonotype occurred a few times. This chain links TRBV10-2 with TRBJ2-5; D is ambiguous. V lost 3 bases and J 4 bases, leaving 12 bases between the germline ends. The CDR3 spans 14 residues. Per germline, CDR1 WSHSY and CDR2 SAAADI. CDR3 in amino acids: CASSDVQYGETQYF. The CDR3 coding sequence is TGCGCCAGCAGTGACGTCCAGTATGGAGAGACCCAGTACTTC.

A few counts support this clonotype. The chain employs TRBV4-3 and TRBJ1-4, with 9 positions matching TRBD1. The germline gives CDR1 LGHNA, CDR2 YSLEER. The CDR3 has 15 residues. V lost 3 bases and J lost 7; bases outside the gene matches: 6. CDR3 sequence reads: CASSHPGQGSEKLFF. The CDR3 DNA follows: TGCGCCAGCAGCCACCCGGGACAGGGCTCTGAAAAACTGTTTTTT.

The rearrangement joins TRBV24-1 to TRBJ2-7; D might be TRBD2 (6 bases). This CDR3 spans 12 amino acids. Between the trimmed V and J ends, which lost 6 bases and 4 bases, there was a span of 9 bases. Per germline, CDR1 KGHDR and CDR2 SFDVKD. Here the CDR3 DNA reads TGTGCCACCAGTCGACGGGGGTACGAGCAGTACTTC. This gives the protein CATSRRGYEQYF.

The gene calls are TRBV29-1 and TRBJ2-5; D remains ambiguous. Germline V gene sequence: CDR1 SQVTM, CDR2 ANQGSEA. The CDR3 contains 12 residues. Deletions cut 6 bases from V and 7 bases from J, with 15 bases between. The CDR3 spells CSVHRAPGTQYF. As DNA, the CDR3 is TGCAGCGTCCACCGGGCCCCTGGGACCCAGTACTTC. Combining the CDR3 with reference TRBV29-1 and TRBJ2-5 gives the whole variable domain SAVISQKPSRDICQRGTSLTIQCQVDSQVTMMFWYRQQPGQSLTLIATANQGSEATYESGFVIDKFPISRPNLTFSTLTVSNMSPEDSSIYLCSVHRAPGTQYFGPGTRLLVL.

The sample holds a few counts of this clonotype. CDR3 amino acids: CAISEWGLNEKLFF. In DNA form, the CDR3 reads TGTGCCATCAGTGAATGGGGGCTGAATGAAAAACTGTTTTTT. This sequence joins TRBV10-3 and TRBJ1-4; tentatively, D is TRBD1 (6 bases). The CDR3 length is 14 residues. Per the germline V gene, CDR1 is ENHRY and CDR2 is SYGVKD. V was shortened by 3 bases and J by 5 bases, with 10 bases between the two germline ends.

The table lists this clonotype with a few counts. J is TRBJ2-1 and V is TRBV28, with 8 bases identical to TRBD2. This CDR3 has 15 amino acids. V shed 4 bases, J shed 6 bases, and the junction held 8 bases outside the gene matches. The germline CDR1 and CDR2 sequences are MDHEN and SYDVKM. In DNA form, the CDR3 reads TGTGCCAGCAGTTCAATAGCGGGGCGACGCAATGAGCAGTTCTTC. Translated: CASSSIAGRRNEQFF.

This chain links TRBV13 with TRBJ2-3; 7 positions agree with TRBD2. J was trimmed by 6 bases and V by 5 bases; bases with no gene match: 8. This CDR3 is built from 14 residues. The germline V gene encodes CDR1 PRHDT and CDR2 FYEKMQ (reference sequence). The CDR3 region is CASSPGLLGDTQYF. CDR3 bases: TGTGCCAGCAGCCCGGGACTACTGGGGGATACGCAGTATTTT.

This chain links TRBV20-1 with TRBJ2-4; no definite D call. The DNA end favors TRBJ2-5, so the J call may be wrong. Germline lookup yields CDR1 DFQATT and CDR2 SNEGSKA (reference sequence). This CDR3 is 12 amino acids long. The CDR3 sequence is CSARDRLETQYF. The CDR3 nucleotides are TGCAGTGCTAGAGATCGATTGGAGACCCAGTACTTC.

The CDR3 DNA follows: TGTGCCAGCAGCACCCCTGTGGGCGGAGTGGAGACCCAGTACTTC. This sequence encodes CASSTPVGGVETQYF. The rearrangement links TRBV7-9 to TRBJ2-5; D unclear. Looked up from germline, CDR1 is SEHNR and CDR2 is FQNEAQ (reference sequence). Trimming took off 5 bases at V and 5 bases at J, with 18 bases between the two ends. This CDR3 comprises 15 residues.

The chain uses TRBV20-1 and TRBJ2-1; 8 bases align to TRBD1. The length of the CDR3 is 14 residues. The germline V gene encodes CDR1 DFQATT and CDR2 SNEGSKA (reference sequence). The V gene end was trimmed by 5 bases and the J gene end by 1 base; junction bases not matched to a gene: 4. The CDR3 here is CSAEDRGSYNEQFF. The CDR3 nucleotides are TGCAGTGCTGAAGACAGGGGTTCCTACAATGAGCAGTTCTTC.

The V and J genes are TRBV28 and TRBJ2-3; no clear D gene. Trimming took 6 bases from V and 5 from J, leaving 15 bases between them. The germline gives CDR1 MDHEN, CDR2 SYDVKM. The CDR3 is 14 residues long. Here the CDR3 DNA reads TGTGCCAGCAGCAACGACCCCACGAGAGATACGCAGTATTTT. Amino acid sequence: CASSNDPTRDTQYF.

This chain joins TRBV6-5 and TRBJ2-7; tentatively, D is TRBD1 or TRBD2 (5 bases each). V lost 0 bases and J 2 bases, leaving 11 bases between the germline ends. Germline V gene sequence: CDR1 MNHEY, CDR2 SVGAGI. The CDR3 totals 15 residues. CDR3 in DNA: TGTGCCAGCAGTTACTCGGGGGATCCAGCCTACGAGCAGTACTTC. This gives the protein CASSYSGDPAYEQYF.